These T cell receptor beta chains were read from a single sample in a study of blood T cell repertoires in COVID-19. The data were produced by immunoSEQ multiplex PCR, yet TCRdb's version contains in-frame clones alone and is incomplete. Here the sample spans 150,000 to 200,000 clones, 78% being singletons. Sequencing was performed on peripheral blood. The receptors originated from a woman older than 75 with acute or convalescent COVID-19. Each CDR3 is given with its conserved first and last residue. D genes are given only for firm matches. Size tells how often a clone was seen (once, few, many) or the class of an expanded clone, and some rows leave it out.

CDR3nt: TGTGCCAGCAGCCAAGCGGGCGGAGGCGGGGAGCTGTTTTTT
CDR3aa: CASSQAGGGGELFF
d_gene: .
v_gene: TRBV3-1/TRBV3-2
j_gene: TRBJ2-2
abundance: .

CDR3nt: TGCGCCAGCAGCCTTCGCCCGACTAGCGGGGGGGCGTGGGGGCAAGAGACCCAGTACTTC
CDR3aa: CASSLRPTSGGAWGQETQYF
d_gene: TRBD2
v_gene: TRBV5-1
j_gene: TRBJ2-5
abundance: few

CDR3nt: TGTGCCATCAGTGAGACCGGACAGGGGGTGTACGGAAACACCATATATTTT
CDR3aa: CAISETGQGVYGNTIYF
d_gene: TRBD1
v_gene: TRBV10-3
j_gene: TRBJ1-3
abundance: .

CDR3nt: TGTGCCAGCAGCCAGGCCGGAGCTAACTATGGCTACACCTTC
CDR3aa: CASSQAGANYGYTF
d_gene: .
v_gene: TRBV3-1/TRBV3-2
j_gene: TRBJ1-2
abundance: .

CDR3nt: TGTGCCAGTAGTGTTCAGGCCGTAAATCAGCCCCAGCATTTT
CDR3aa: CASSVQAVNQPQHF
d_gene: .
v_gene: TRBV19
j_gene: TRBJ1-5
abundance: .

CDR3nt: TGCAGTGCTAGTGTTGCGGGACCCTACAATGAGCAGTTCTTC
CDR3aa: CSASVAGPYNEQFF
d_gene: .
v_gene: TRBV20-1
j_gene: TRBJ2-1
abundance: once

CDR3nt: TGTGCCAGCAGCCAAGATCGATTGTGGGTAGCGGGGGGAACCGGGGAGCTGTTTTTT
CDR3aa: CASSQDRLWVAGGTGELFF
d_gene: TRBD2
v_gene: TRBV3-1/TRBV3-2
j_gene: TRBJ2-2
abundance: .

CDR3nt: TGTGCCAGCAGCTCTTTGGCTAGCGGTTCTGGGGCCAACGTCCTGACTTTC
CDR3aa: CASSSLASGSGANVLTF
d_gene: TRBD2
v_gene: TRBV7-8
j_gene: TRBJ2-6
abundance: .

CDR3nt: TGTGCCAGCGCGGGACAGGGGAAGTCTGAAGCTTTCTTT
CDR3aa: CASAGQGKSEAFF
d_gene: TRBD1
v_gene: TRBV6-4
j_gene: TRBJ1-1
abundance: .

CDR3nt: TGTGCCAGCAGCAAAGGAGCAGGGGGCAGGAGCAATCAGCCCCAGCATTTT
CDR3aa: CASSKGAGGRSNQPQHF
d_gene: .
v_gene: TRBV21-1
j_gene: TRBJ1-5
abundance: .

CDR3nt: TGTGCCAGCAGTTACTATGGACAGGAATATGGCTACACCTTC
CDR3aa: CASSYYGQEYGYTF
d_gene: TRBD1
v_gene: TRBV6-5
j_gene: TRBJ1-2
abundance: .

CDR3nt: TGTGCCAGTAGCCGCCTGAGAGGGAGGGATAATGAAAAACTGTTTTTT
CDR3aa: CASSRLRGRDNEKLFF
d_gene: .
v_gene: TRBV19
j_gene: TRBJ1-4
abundance: .

CDR3nt: TGTGCCAGCAGCTCCAACAGGGGGCAGCTCAATTCACCCCTCCACTTT
CDR3aa: CASSSNRGQLNSPLHF
d_gene: TRBD1
v_gene: TRBV5-4
j_gene: TRBJ1-6
abundance: .

CDR3nt: TGTGCCAGCACCCAGGGGACCGGGGAGCTGTTTTTT
CDR3aa: CASTQGTGELFF
d_gene: .
v_gene: TRBV6-5
j_gene: TRBJ2-2
abundance: .

CDR3nt: TGCGCCAGCAGCCCGGGACACCTGAACACTGAAGCTTTCTTT
CDR3aa: CASSPGHLNTEAFF
d_gene: .
v_gene: TRBV5-1
j_gene: TRBJ1-1
abundance: .

CDR3nt: TGTGCCAGTAGTATAGTCGGCAGCGCGTGGGCTAATGAAAAACTGTTTTTT
CDR3aa: CASSIVGSAWANEKLFF
d_gene: .
v_gene: TRBV19
j_gene: TRBJ1-4
abundance: .

CDR3nt: TGTGCCAGCAGCTTGGTCACGGATCAGCCCCAGCATTTT
CDR3aa: CASSLVTDQPQHF
d_gene: .
v_gene: TRBV5-5
j_gene: TRBJ1-5
abundance: .

CDR3nt: TGTGCCAGCAGCAGAGGCGGGACCAACTCTGGAAACACCATATATTTT
CDR3aa: CASSRGGTNSGNTIYF
d_gene: .
v_gene: TRBV21-1
j_gene: TRBJ1-3
abundance: few

CDR3nt: TGTGCCAGCAGTTTCCCCCGAGGGTTGAACACCGGGGAGCTGTTTTTT
CDR3aa: CASSFPRGLNTGELFF
d_gene: .
v_gene: TRBV27
j_gene: TRBJ2-2
abundance: .

CDR3nt: TGCGCCAGCAGCTTTTATGGTAGCGGGGAAGAGACCCAGTACTTC
CDR3aa: CASSFYGSGEETQYF
d_gene: TRBD2
v_gene: TRBV5-1
j_gene: TRBJ2-5
abundance: .

CDR3nt: TGTGCCAGCAGCGTGGCGGGGACTTGGGCAGGCTACACCTTC
CDR3aa: CASSVAGTWAGYTF
d_gene: .
v_gene: TRBV9
j_gene: TRBJ1-2
abundance: .

CDR3nt: TGTGCCAGCAGCCAAGACCGTGGGGCGGGGGCCAACGTCCTGACTTTC
CDR3aa: CASSQDRGAGANVLTF
d_gene: .
v_gene: TRBV14
j_gene: TRBJ2-6
abundance: .

CDR3nt: TGTGCCAGCAGCCTGCTAGCGGGGGGATACAATGAGCAGTTCTTC
CDR3aa: CASSLLAGGYNEQFF
d_gene: TRBD2
v_gene: TRBV7-2
j_gene: TRBJ2-1
abundance: .

CDR3nt: TGTGCCAGCAGGAAAAACCGGGACAGGTCCTATGGCTACACCTTC
CDR3aa: CASRKNRDRSYGYTF
d_gene: TRBD1
v_gene: TRBV2
j_gene: TRBJ1-2
abundance: .

CDR3nt: TGTGCCAGTAGTATATCGACAGGGATTAACTATGGCTACACCTTC
CDR3aa: CASSISTGINYGYTF
d_gene: TRBD1
v_gene: TRBV19
j_gene: TRBJ1-2
abundance: .

CDR3nt: TGTGCCAGTAGTATAGATCTCCGACAGGCGACTCAGCCCCAGCATTTT
CDR3aa: CASSIDLRQATQPQHF
d_gene: .
v_gene: TRBV19
j_gene: TRBJ1-5
abundance: .

CDR3nt: TGTGCCAGCAACTCCCGCGGGGGGGGCAGGAACACCGGGGAGCTGTTTTTT
CDR3aa: CASNSRGGGRNTGELFF
d_gene: TRBD2
v_gene: TRBV28
j_gene: TRBJ2-2
abundance: .

CDR3nt: TGTGCCAGCTCACCTGACAGGACCTACGAGCAGTACTTC
CDR3aa: CASSPDRTYEQYF
d_gene: .
v_gene: TRBV18
j_gene: TRBJ2-7
abundance: .

CDR3nt: TGTGCCAGCAGCCGGACAGGTACGGCGATTGGAGATACGCAGTATTTT
CDR3aa: CASSRTGTAIGDTQYF
d_gene: TRBD1
v_gene: TRBV7-9
j_gene: TRBJ2-3
abundance: .

CDR3nt: TGTGCCAGCAGTTTTCGGACAGGGGGCCACGAGCAGTACTTC
CDR3aa: CASSFRTGGHEQYF
d_gene: TRBD1
v_gene: TRBV27
j_gene: TRBJ2-7
abundance: .

CDR3nt: TGTGCCTGGAGTGTCGGGGGAGGCGGCGGGGAGCTGTTTTTT
CDR3aa: CAWSVGGGGGELFF
d_gene: .
v_gene: TRBV30
j_gene: TRBJ2-2
abundance: .

CDR3nt: TGTGCCAGCAGACCGACAGGGGGCTCGGGGGAGCAGTACTTC
CDR3aa: CASRPTGGSGEQYF
d_gene: TRBD1
v_gene: TRBV6-5
j_gene: TRBJ2-7
abundance: .

CDR3nt: TGTGCCAGTAGGGGGACAGGGGAAGGAAAACTGTTTTTT
CDR3aa: CASRGTGEGKLFF
d_gene: TRBD1
v_gene: TRBV19
j_gene: TRBJ1-4
abundance: .

CDR3nt: TGTGCCTGGAGTGAGCGGACTAGAAAGTACTTC
CDR3aa: CAWSERTRKYF
d_gene: TRBD2
v_gene: TRBV30
j_gene: TRBJ2-5
abundance: .

CDR3nt: TGTGCCAGCAGTTACGGGCTACGGTTGGGTTCCCACGAGCAGTACTTC
CDR3aa: CASSYGLRLGSHEQYF
d_gene: .
v_gene: TRBV6-2/TRBV6-3
j_gene: TRBJ2-7
abundance: few

CDR3nt: TGTGCCAGCAGTTTGTCCACTGGGGGGGCCAGCAATCAGCCCCAGCATTTT
CDR3aa: CASSLSTGGASNQPQHF
d_gene: .
v_gene: TRBV28
j_gene: TRBJ1-5
abundance: .

CDR3nt: TGTGCCAGCAGTAGGACGGGACAGGGAGGCTACGAGCAGTACTTC
CDR3aa: CASSRTGQGGYEQYF
d_gene: TRBD1
v_gene: TRBV6-6
j_gene: TRBJ2-7
abundance: .

CDR3nt: TGTGCCAGTAGGAAAGGAGATGCTAATGAAAAACTGTTTTTT
CDR3aa: CASRKGDANEKLFF
d_gene: .
v_gene: TRBV19
j_gene: TRBJ1-4
abundance: .

CDR3nt: TGTGCCAGTAGTATAGGGTGGGGGCGAGGCAATGAGCAGTTCTTC
CDR3aa: CASSIGWGRGNEQFF
d_gene: .
v_gene: TRBV19
j_gene: TRBJ2-1
abundance: .

CDR3nt: TGTGCCAGTAGTAGGGGGAGGGGACCGAACACCGGGGAGCTGTTTTTT
CDR3aa: CASSRGRGPNTGELFF
d_gene: TRBD2
v_gene: TRBV19
j_gene: TRBJ2-2
abundance: .

CDR3nt: TGCGCCAGCAGCTTTGGGGGACTTCCCTCCTACGAGCAGTACTTC
CDR3aa: CASSFGGLPSYEQYF
d_gene: .
v_gene: TRBV5-1
j_gene: TRBJ2-7
abundance: .

CDR3nt: TGCAGTGCCCCGAGGGAGACTGAAGCTTTCTTT
CDR3aa: CSAPRETEAFF
d_gene: .
v_gene: TRBV20-1
j_gene: TRBJ1-1
abundance: .